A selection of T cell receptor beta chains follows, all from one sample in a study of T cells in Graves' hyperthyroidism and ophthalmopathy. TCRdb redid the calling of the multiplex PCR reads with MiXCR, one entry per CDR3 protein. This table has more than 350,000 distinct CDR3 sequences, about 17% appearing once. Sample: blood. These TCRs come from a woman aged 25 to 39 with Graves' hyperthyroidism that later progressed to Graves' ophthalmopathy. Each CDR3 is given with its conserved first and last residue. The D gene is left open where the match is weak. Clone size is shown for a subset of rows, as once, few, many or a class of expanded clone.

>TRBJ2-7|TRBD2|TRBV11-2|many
CASSSRPPVAGRHYEQYF
TGTGCCAGCAGCTCCCGGCCCCCTGTAGCGGGGAGGCACTACGAGCAGTACTTC
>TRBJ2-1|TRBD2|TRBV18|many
CASSPSAGVSNNEQFF
TGTGCCAGCTCACCTTCAGCGGGAGTATCGAACAATGAGCAGTTCTTC
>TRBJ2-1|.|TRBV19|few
CASTQTFYNEQFF
TGTGCCAGTACCCAGACGTTTTACAATGAGCAGTTCTTC
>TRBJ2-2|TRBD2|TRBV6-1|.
CASNAGGPGGELFF
TGTGCCAGCAATGCGGGGGGGCCCGGCGGGGAGCTGTTTTTT
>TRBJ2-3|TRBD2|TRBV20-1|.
CSATIAGGFADTQYF
TGCAGTGCTACTATAGCGGGAGGGTTCGCAGATACGCAGTATTTT
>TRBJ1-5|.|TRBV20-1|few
CSARGPLRQFNQPQHF
TGCAGTGCTAGAGGACCTCTAAGACAGTTTAATCAGCCCCAGCATTTT
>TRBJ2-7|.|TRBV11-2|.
CASSLSVSDSYEQYF
TGTGCCAGCAGCTTATCCGTCAGTGACTCCTACGAGCAGTACTTC
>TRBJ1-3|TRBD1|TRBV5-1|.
CASSFGQEGNTIYF
TGCGCCAGCAGCTTTGGACAGGAGGGAAACACCATATATTTT
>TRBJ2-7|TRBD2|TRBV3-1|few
CASSQTSGYEQYF
TGTGCCAGCAGCCAGACTAGCGGGTATGAGCAGTACTTC
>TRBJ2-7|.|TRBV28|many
CASSSPGYYEQYF
TGTGCCAGCAGTTCACCAGGTTACTACGAGCAGTACTTC
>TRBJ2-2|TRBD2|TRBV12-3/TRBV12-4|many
CASSLTSGNTGELFF
TGTGCCAGCAGCCTGACTAGCGGGAACACCGGGGAGCTGTTTTTT
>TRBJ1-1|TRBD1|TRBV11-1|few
CASSQGGLMNTEAFF
TGCGCCAGCAGCCAAGGGGGCCTCATGAACACTGAAGCTTTCTTT
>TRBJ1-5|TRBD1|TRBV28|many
CASSKGYRGNQPQHF
TGTGCCAGCAGTAAAGGGTACAGGGGGAATCAGCCCCAGCATTTT
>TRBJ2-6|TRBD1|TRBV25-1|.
CASSNRGAGANVLTF
TGTGCCAGCAGTAACAGGGGTGCTGGGGCCAACGTCCTGACTTTC
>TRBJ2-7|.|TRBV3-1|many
CASSQDWGSYEQYF
TGTGCCAGCAGCCAAGACTGGGGCAGCTACGAGCAGTACTTC
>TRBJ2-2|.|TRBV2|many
CASTEEQVYNTGELFF
TGTGCCAGCACCGAAGAACAGGTTTATAACACCGGGGAGCTGTTTTTT
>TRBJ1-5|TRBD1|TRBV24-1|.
CATSPGSTGGIQPQHF
TGTGCCACCAGCCCAGGATCGACAGGGGGCATTCAGCCCCAGCATTTT
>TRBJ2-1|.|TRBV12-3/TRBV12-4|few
CASSSSGGHEQFF
TGTGCCAGCAGTTCCTCAGGTGGCCATGAGCAGTTCTTC
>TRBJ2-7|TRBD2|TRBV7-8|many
CASSRTSGSGEQYF
TGTGCCAGCAGCCGGACTAGCGGGAGTGGCGAGCAGTACTTC
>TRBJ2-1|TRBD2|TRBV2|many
CARQRDYDYNEQFF
TGTGCCCGACAACGGGACTATGACTACAATGAGCAGTTCTTC
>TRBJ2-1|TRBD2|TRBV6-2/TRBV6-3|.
CASTVLAPMTEQFF
TGTGCCAGCACGGTACTAGCGCCCATGACTGAGCAGTTCTTC
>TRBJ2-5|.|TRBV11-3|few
CASSGRSGETQYF
TGTGCCAGCAGCGGGAGGAGTGGAGAGACCCAGTACTTC
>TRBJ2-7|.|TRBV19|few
CASSITGDFEQYF
TGTGCCAGTAGTATTACGGGAGATTTCGAGCAGTACTTC
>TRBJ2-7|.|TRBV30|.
CAWADYYEQYF
TGTGCCTGGGCAGACTATTACGAGCAGTACTTC
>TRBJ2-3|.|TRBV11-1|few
CASSYRRSTDTQYF
TGTGCCAGCAGCTACAGGAGGAGCACAGATACGCAGTATTTT
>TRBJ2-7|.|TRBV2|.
CASSEVVGAAYEQYF
TGTGCCAGCAGTGAGGTGGTAGGGGCGGCCTACGAGCAGTACTTC
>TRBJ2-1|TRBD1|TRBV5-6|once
CASTQGQGAYNEQFF
TGTGCCAGCACCCAGGGACAGGGGGCCTACAATGAGCAGTTCTTC
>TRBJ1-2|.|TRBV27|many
CASSLTGTGAYGYTF
TGTGCCAGCAGTCTAACCGGGACGGGAGCCTATGGCTACACCTTC
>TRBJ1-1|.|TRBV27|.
CASSFGSLATEAFF
TGTGCCAGCAGTTTTGGGTCCCTAGCCACTGAAGCTTTCTTT
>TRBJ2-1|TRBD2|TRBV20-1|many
CSARNRLAGGEGEQFF
TGCAGTGCTAGAAATAGACTAGCGGGTGGGGAGGGTGAGCAGTTCTTC
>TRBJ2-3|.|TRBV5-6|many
CASSLDKADTDTQYF
TGTGCCAGCAGCTTGGATAAAGCAGACACAGATACGCAGTATTTT
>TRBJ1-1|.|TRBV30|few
CAWRWDTEAFF
TGTGCCTGGCGCTGGGACACTGAAGCTTTCTTT
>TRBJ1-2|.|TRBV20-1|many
CSVSDGGGGYTF
TGCAGTGTGTCGGACGGTGGTGGGGGCTACACCTTC
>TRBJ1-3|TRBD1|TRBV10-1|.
CASSESRGLGNTIYF
TGCGCCAGCAGTGAGTCCAGGGGGCTTGGAAACACCATATATTTT
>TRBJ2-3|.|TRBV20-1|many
CSARLGGGTDTQYF
TGCAGTGCTAGGTTGGGCGGGGGCACAGATACGCAGTATTTT
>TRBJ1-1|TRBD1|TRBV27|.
CASSLRQGFTEAFF
TGTGCCAGCAGCCTACGACAGGGTTTCACTGAAGCTTTCTTT
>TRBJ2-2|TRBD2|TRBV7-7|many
CASSPTRTRGTGELFF
TGTGCCAGCAGCCCGACCAGGACTAGAGGCACCGGGGAGCTGTTTTTT
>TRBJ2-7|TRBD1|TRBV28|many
CASSLGQTLGEQYF
TGTGCCAGCAGTTTGGGACAGACTCTCGGAGAGCAGTACTTC
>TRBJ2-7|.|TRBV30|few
CAWSPTPLTSRVSDEQYF
TGTGCCTGGAGTCCAACTCCTTTAACCTCCAGGGTATCAGACGAGCAGTACTTC
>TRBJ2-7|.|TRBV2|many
CASTAGAIEEQYF
TGTGCCAGCACGGCGGGGGCGATTGAAGAGCAGTACTTC
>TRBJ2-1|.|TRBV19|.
CASTQGYNEQFF
TGTGCCAGTACACAGGGTTATAATGAGCAGTTCTTC